Here is one T cell receptor (beta chain) with its context. Its antigen is not identified. The length of the CDR3 is 14 residues. In germline, CDR1 is WSHSY, CDR2 SAAADI. The V end was cut by 2 bases, the J end by 0 bases, with 6 bases between. This specimen belongs to a study of T cell clones after liver transplantation. Study summary: At least one year of complete immunosuppression withdrawal without enzymes over twice normal defined tolerance. Findings and caveats of the study: These preliminary findings come from unstandardized post-transplant sampling times.

Sequencing used immunoSEQ multiplex PCR; TCRdb keeps in-frame clones, though not all of them. The sample records approximately 22,000 clones, approximately 94% being singletons. Sorting of unstimulated PBMCs yielded separate CD3+CD4+ and CD3+CD8+ fractions. The source material was CD8+ T cells from blood, sampled around 27 months after liver transplant. The chain uses TRBV10-2 and TRBJ2-3, with D hard to call. This clonotype was sampled from a human patient who received a liver transplant. The T cells may partly be graft donor cells. In DNA, the CDR3 is TGCGCCAGCAGTGAGGTCTCGAGCACAGATACGCAGTATTTT. Protein sequence: CASSEVSSTDTQYF.